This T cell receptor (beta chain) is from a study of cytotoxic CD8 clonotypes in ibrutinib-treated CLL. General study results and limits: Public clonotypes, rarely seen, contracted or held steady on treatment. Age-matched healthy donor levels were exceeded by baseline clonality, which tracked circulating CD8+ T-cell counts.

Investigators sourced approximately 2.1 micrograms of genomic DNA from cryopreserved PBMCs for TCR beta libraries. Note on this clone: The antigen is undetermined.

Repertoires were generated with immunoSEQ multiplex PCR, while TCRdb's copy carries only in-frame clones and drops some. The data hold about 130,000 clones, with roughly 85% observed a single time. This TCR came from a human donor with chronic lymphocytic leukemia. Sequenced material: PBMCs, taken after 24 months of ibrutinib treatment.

CDR3 loop: CASSPQQVEGEAFF. The CDR3 region has the DNA TGCGCCAGCAGCCCTCAACAGGTAGAGGGTGAAGCTTTCTTT. This rearrangement joins TRBV5-1 to TRBJ1-1, with TRBD1 as a possible D gene (5 bases). This CDR3 is 14 amino acids long. Germline V gene sequence: CDR1 SGHRS, CDR2 YFSETQ. V was trimmed by 4 bases and J by 7 bases, leaving 17 bases between them. Variable domain in full (rest from reference TRBV5-1 and TRBJ1-1): KAGVTQTPRYLIKTRGQQVTLSCSPISGHRSVSWYQQTPGQGLQFLFEYFSETQRNKGNFPGRFSGRQFSNSRSEMNVSTLELGDSALYLCASSPQQVEGEAFFGQGTRLTVV.